What follows is one T cell receptor beta chain and its context. Its matching antigen is unknown. The sample comes from a study of blood T cells in healthy people across ages. Study observations and caveats: Diversity figures based on one million T cells were deemed too low. Measured against age, TCR beta diversity per million T cells decreased in a roughly linear manner.

Drawing of peripheral blood yielded roughly 9.3 milliliters from each donor. Primers used in a second PCR of roughly 6 to 12 cycles were a sample-barcoded 5' primer and a J-beta primer mix. TCRdb redid the calling of the 5' RACE reads with MiXCR, one entry per CDR3 protein. The sample includes hundreds of thousands of distinct CDR3 sequences, roughly 53% of them seen just once. The receptor's source is a man between 60 and 75 years old in good health. Sequenced sample: blood.

CDR3 nucleotide sequence: TGTGCCAGCAGCGTAGATAGCGGGGTCACCGGGGAGCTGTTTTTT. Amino acid sequence: CASSVDSGVTGELFF. The genes are TRBV9 and TRBJ2-2; 8 bases align to TRBD2. With V trimmed by 0 bases and J by 4 bases, 2 bases remained unmatched. CDR1 and CDR2 (germline): SGDLS, YYNGEE. There are 15 residues in the CDR3.